One sample yielded the 5 T cell receptor beta chains listed below, sequenced in a study of blood T cell repertoires in COVID-19. Sequenced by immunoSEQ multiplex PCR; TCRdb stores in-frame clones only, minus some. The profile shows some 350,000 clones, 80% to 90% of them singletons. Sequences were obtained from PBMCs or T cells enriched from blood (not recorded which). These receptors were collected from a man between 25 and 39 years old who had recovered from COVID-19.

The J gene is TRBJ2-7, the V gene TRBV10-2, with 8 bases matching TRBD1. The CDR3 covers 15 residues. CDR1 WSHSY and CDR2 SAAADI come from the germline V gene. After removal of 8 bases from V and 2 bases from J, the junction contained 11 bases not matched to a gene. For the CDR3, the DNA is TGCGCCAGCCCTACTGGGACAGGCTTAACCTACGAGCAGTACTTC. As protein: CASPTGTGLTYEQYF.

The CDR3 region is CASSQDRAQAGDGYTF. DNA of the CDR3: TGTGCCAGCAGCCAAGATCGGGCGCAGGCCGGGGATGGCTACACCTTC. The chain couples TRBV4-2 to TRBJ1-2; D is undetermined. From germline, CDR1 is LGHNA and CDR2 YNFKEQ. The CDR3 runs to 16 residues. The V end was cut by 0 bases, the J end by 6 bases, with 17 bases between.

CDR3 nucleotides: TGTGCCAGCAGCTTAGTAGGGACTATAGGAGACAATGAGCAGTTCTTC. Its translation is CASSLVGTIGDNEQFF. The J gene is TRBJ2-1, the V gene TRBV2; 7 nucleotides agree with TRBD2. This CDR3 contains 16 residues. After removal of 6 bases from V and 5 bases from J, the junction contained 13 bases not matched to a gene. Germline-derived CDR1 and CDR2 are SNHLY and FYNNEI. Variable domain in full (rest from reference TRBV2 and TRBJ2-1): EPEVTQTPSHQVTQMGQEVILRCVPISNHLYFYWYRQILGQKVEFLVSFYNNEISEKSEIFDDQFSVERPDGSNFTLKIRSTKLEDSAMYFCASSLVGTIGDNEQFFGPGTRLTVL.

This clone appeared a few times. This chain links TRBV4-2 with TRBJ2-5; perhaps TRBD2 as D (5 bases). Germline V gene data show CDR1 as LGHNA and CDR2 as YNFKEQ. The CDR3 is made up of 15 amino acids. V lost 0 bases and J lost 5, with 13 bases in between. The CDR3 DNA reads as TGTGCCAGCAGCCAAGATGGGTCAGGAGGCGAGACCCAGTACTTC. Its protein product is CASSQDGSGGETQYF.

The chain couples TRBV10-3 to TRBJ2-7; 12 bases fit TRBD2. Germline CDR1 ENHRY, CDR2 SYGVKD. The CDR3 loop spans 15 amino acids. The J segment lost 2 bases and the V segment lost 3 bases, leaving 2 bases of the junction unmatched. CDR3 residues: CAISDASGGAYEQYF. The CDR3 DNA is TGTGCCATCAGTGATGCTAGCGGGGGGGCCTACGAGCAGTACTTC.